Presented here are 14 T cell receptor beta chains from one specimen sequenced in a study of human T cells and chemical hapten exposure. One entry per CDR3 protein, called by TCRdb with MiXCR from the RACE reads. The profile shows some 200,000 distinct CDR3 sequences, 20% to 25% of them singletons. Time point specified: patch test 1, 2 weeks after DPC sensitization. This sample's treatment: therapeutic diphenylcyclopropenone sensitization with weekly scalp DPC. The sample was whole blood, taken in connection with sensitization to the hapten diphenylcyclopropenone (DPC). These receptors were collected from a woman aged 45-65 years with alopecia areata. Some clones in this sample may be carry-over from other donors' samples.

This chain connects TRBV11-2 to TRBJ2-7; a weak D match, TRBD2 (5 bases). Germline V CDR1 and CDR2: SGHAT, FQNNGV. V shed 1 base and J shed 2 bases, with 15 bases lying between them. The length of the CDR3 is 16 residues. The CDR3 region has the DNA TGTGCCAGCAGCTTAGGATGGTTGGACGGGACCTACGAGCAGTACTTC. Its translation is CASSLGWLDGTYEQYF.

This clonotype was found a few times. The chain recombines TRBV20-1 with TRBJ1-5, with D unresolved. The CDR3 sequence is 16 residues long. The germline CDR1 and CDR2 sequences are DFQATT and SNEGSKA (reference sequence). V gave up 3 bases and J gave up 2 bases, with 17 bases separating them. CDR3 amino acids: CSARLTSRNRNQPQHF. In DNA, the CDR3 is TGCAGTGCTAGGCTGACTTCAAGGAATCGCAATCAGCCCCAGCATTTT.

This clonotype has ten or more counts. This chain connects TRBV11-2 to TRBJ1-2; 10 nucleotides align to TRBD1. After removal of 3 bases from V and 4 bases from J, the junction contained 2 bases not matched to a gene. The CDR3 length is 14 residues. Germline loops: CDR1 SGHAT, CDR2 FQNNGV. DNA for the CDR3: TGTGCCAGCAGCTTTAGGGACAGGGGCTATGGCTACACCTTC. Encoded protein: CASSFRDRGYGYTF.

This clonotype was seen a handful of times. J is TRBJ1-2 and V is TRBV20-1; TRBD1 is a possible D gene (5 bases). Trimming cost V 6 bases and J 2 bases, with 16 bases left between them. The CDR3 has 14 amino acids. The V gene's germline CDR1 is DFQATT and CDR2 SNEGSKA (reference sequence). CDR3 sequence reads: CSARREGRNYGYTF. As DNA, the CDR3 is TGCAGTGCCCGACGGGAGGGGAGGAACTATGGCTACACCTTC.

The rearrangement joins TRBV20-1 to TRBJ1-3; no clear D gene. The germline CDR1 and CDR2 sequences are DFQATT and SNEGSKA (reference sequence). This CDR3 has 15 residues. V lost 1 base to trimming and J lost 0 bases, with 10 bases between them. The CDR3 here is CSARGELFSGNTIYF. The CDR3 nucleotides are TGCAGTGCTAGAGGGGAGTTGTTCTCTGGAAACACCATATATTTT.

The chain is built from TRBV20-1 and TRBJ2-7; 13 nucleotides line up with TRBD2. CDR1 DFQATT and CDR2 SNEGSKA come from the germline V gene (reference sequence). The CDR3 contains 14 residues. J lost 6 bases, V lost 3 bases, and 5 bases had no gene match. The CDR3 DNA sequence: TGCAGTGCTAGGGGACTAGCGGGGTTCGGCGAGCAGTACTTC. It codes for CSARGLAGFGEQYF.

This chain joins TRBV5-1 and TRBJ2-7, with D possibly TRBD2 on 5 matching bases. Germline values: CDR1 SGHRS, CDR2 YFSETQ. The germline V and J ends were trimmed by 0 bases and 0 bases, with 13 bases remaining between them. The CDR3 contains 16 residues. CDR3 DNA: TGCGCCAGCAGCTTGGCCAGTAGCGCGCACTCCTACGAGCAGTACTTC. It codes for CASSLASSAHSYEQYF.

The gene calls are TRBV29-1 and TRBJ2-1, with 12 positions matching TRBD2. Losses at the gene ends were 6 bases for V and 4 bases for J; bases not matched to a gene: 7. The germline V gene encodes CDR1 SQVTM and CDR2 ANQGSEA. The CDR3 covers 15 residues. This chain's CDR3 is CSVLAGGFVYNEQFF. In nucleotides, the CDR3 is TGCAGCGTCCTAGCGGGAGGGTTCGTGTACAATGAGCAGTTCTTC.

This clonotype occurred a few times. The CDR3 DNA reads as TGTGCCATCAGTGAGCCCCCCCGGGGGGAGACCCAGTACTTC. Translating gives CAISEPPRGETQYF. The J gene is TRBJ2-5, the V gene TRBV10-3, with D tentatively TRBD2 (6 bases). V was shortened by 2 bases and J by 5 bases, with 12 bases between the two germline ends. The CDR3 covers 14 residues. Per germline, CDR1 ENHRY and CDR2 SYGVKD.

This clonotype has more than one count but fewer than ten. The V and J genes are TRBV28 and TRBJ2-7; 11 nucleotides match TRBD2. The ends lost 0 bases at V and 3 bases at J; junction bases unmatched: 1. The CDR3 runs 15 residues. Germline V gene sequence: CDR1 MDHEN, CDR2 SYDVKM. CDR3 loop: CASSLWGTSGYEQYF. Written as DNA, the CDR3 is TGTGCCAGCAGTTTATGGGGGACTAGCGGCTACGAGCAGTACTTC.

This clonotype was found a few times. The chain links TRBV29-1 to TRBJ2-1; the match to TRBD2 covers 7 bases. V lost 6 bases to trimming and J lost 6 bases; unmatched junction nucleotides: 5. The CDR3 is 12 amino acids. Germline CDR1 is SQVTM and CDR2 is ANQGSEA. The CDR3 reads CSVAGVANEQFF. The CDR3 nucleotides read TGCAGCGTCGCGGGAGTAGCCAATGAGCAGTTCTTC.

CDR3 DNA sequence: TGTGCCAGCAGGAGAGTAGGACTAGCGGGAGGTGGGGTCACCGGGGAGCTGTTTTTT. Protein: CASRRVGLAGGGVTGELFF. V gene TRBV27 combines with J gene TRBJ2-2; 14 nucleotides agree with TRBD2. The CDR3 length is 19 residues. V shed 6 bases, J shed 4 bases, and the junction held 13 bases outside the gene matches. From germline, CDR1 is MNHEY and CDR2 SMNVEV (reference sequence).

This clonotype came up once. The chain links TRBV6-1 to TRBJ2-5; 9 bases match TRBD2. CDR1 is MNHNS and CDR2 is SASEGT in the germline V gene. V gave up 3 bases and J gave up 5 bases; unmatched junction bases: 7. This CDR3 is 15 amino acids long. The CDR3 reads CASSELAGIGETQYF. In DNA form, the CDR3 reads TGTGCCAGCAGTGAGCTAGCGGGAATAGGGGAGACCCAGTACTTC.

DNA of the CDR3: TGTGCCAGCAGACCGAGCACCGGGACTAGTGACCCCTACGAGCAGTACTTC. This codes for CASRPSTGTSDPYEQYF. The rearrangement uses TRBV2 and TRBJ2-7; TRBD2 aligns across 8 bases. The CDR3 sequence is 17 residues long. After removal of 6 bases from V and 2 bases from J, the junction contained 15 bases not matched to a gene. CDR1 is SNHLY and CDR2 is FYNNEI in the germline V gene.